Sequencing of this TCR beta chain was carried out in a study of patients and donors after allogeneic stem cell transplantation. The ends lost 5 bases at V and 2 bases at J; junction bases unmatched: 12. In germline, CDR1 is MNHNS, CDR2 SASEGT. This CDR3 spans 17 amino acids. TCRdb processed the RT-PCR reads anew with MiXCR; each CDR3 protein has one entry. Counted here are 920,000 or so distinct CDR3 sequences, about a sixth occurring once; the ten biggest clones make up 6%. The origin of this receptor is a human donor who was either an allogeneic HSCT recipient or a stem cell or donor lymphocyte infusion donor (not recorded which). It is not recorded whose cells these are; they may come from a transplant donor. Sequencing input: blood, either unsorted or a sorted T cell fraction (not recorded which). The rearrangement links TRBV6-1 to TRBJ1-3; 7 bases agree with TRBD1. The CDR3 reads CASSTASLTGAGNTIYF. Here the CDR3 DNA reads TGTGCCAGCAGTACCGCGAGCTTAACAGGGGCTGGAAACACCATATATTTT.